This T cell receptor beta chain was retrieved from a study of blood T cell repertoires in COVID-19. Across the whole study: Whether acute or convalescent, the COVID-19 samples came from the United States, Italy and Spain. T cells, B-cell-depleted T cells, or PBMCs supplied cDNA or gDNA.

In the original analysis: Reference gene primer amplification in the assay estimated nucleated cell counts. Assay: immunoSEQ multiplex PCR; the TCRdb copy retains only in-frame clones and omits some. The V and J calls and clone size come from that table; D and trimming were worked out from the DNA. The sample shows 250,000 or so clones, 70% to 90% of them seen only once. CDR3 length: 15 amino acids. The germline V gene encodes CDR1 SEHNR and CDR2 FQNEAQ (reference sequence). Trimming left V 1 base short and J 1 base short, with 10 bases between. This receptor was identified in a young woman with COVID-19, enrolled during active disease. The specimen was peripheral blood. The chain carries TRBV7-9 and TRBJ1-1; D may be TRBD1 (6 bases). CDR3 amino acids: CASSLGGQGNTEAFF. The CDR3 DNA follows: TGTGCCAGCAGCTTAGGGGGGCAGGGGAACACTGAAGCTTTCTTT.